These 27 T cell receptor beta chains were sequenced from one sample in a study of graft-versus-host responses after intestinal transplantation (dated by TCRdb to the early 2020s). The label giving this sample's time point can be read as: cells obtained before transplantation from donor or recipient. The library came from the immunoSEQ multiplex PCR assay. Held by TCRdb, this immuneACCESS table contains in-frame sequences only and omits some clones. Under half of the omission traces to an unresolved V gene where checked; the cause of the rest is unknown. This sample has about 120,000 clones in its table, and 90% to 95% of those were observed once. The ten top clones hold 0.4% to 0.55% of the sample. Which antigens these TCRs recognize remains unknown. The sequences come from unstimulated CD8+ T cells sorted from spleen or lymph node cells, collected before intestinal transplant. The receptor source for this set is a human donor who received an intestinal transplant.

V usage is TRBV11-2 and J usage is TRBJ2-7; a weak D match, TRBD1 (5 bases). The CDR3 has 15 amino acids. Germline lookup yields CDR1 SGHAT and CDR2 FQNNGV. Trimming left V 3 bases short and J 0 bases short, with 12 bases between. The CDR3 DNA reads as TGTGCCAGCAGCTTCTTCGACAGTTTCTCCTACGAGCAGTACTTC. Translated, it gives CASSFFDSFSYEQYF.

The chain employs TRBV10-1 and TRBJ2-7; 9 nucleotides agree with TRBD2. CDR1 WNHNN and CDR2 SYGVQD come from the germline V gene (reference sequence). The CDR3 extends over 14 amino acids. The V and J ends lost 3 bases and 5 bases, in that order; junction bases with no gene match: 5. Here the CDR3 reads CASSDGGRAHEQYF. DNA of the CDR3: TGCGCCAGCAGTGATGGCGGGAGGGCCCACGAGCAGTACTTC.

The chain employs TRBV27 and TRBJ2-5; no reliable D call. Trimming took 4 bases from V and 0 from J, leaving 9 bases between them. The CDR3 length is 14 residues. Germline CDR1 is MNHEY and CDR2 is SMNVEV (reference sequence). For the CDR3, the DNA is TGTGCCAGCAGTTCGACACACTACCAAGAGACCCAGTACTTC. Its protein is CASSSTHYQETQYF.

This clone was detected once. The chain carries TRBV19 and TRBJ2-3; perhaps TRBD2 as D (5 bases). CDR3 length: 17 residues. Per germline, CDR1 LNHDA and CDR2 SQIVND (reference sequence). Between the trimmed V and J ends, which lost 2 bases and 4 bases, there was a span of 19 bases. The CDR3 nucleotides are TGTGCCAGTAGTATACGGTATGGGAGTGAGAGGGCAGATACGCAGTATTTT. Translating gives CASSIRYGSERADTQYF.

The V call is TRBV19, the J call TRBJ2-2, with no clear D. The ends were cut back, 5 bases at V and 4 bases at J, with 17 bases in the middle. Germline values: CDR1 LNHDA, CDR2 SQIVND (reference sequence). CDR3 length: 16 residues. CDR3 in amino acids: CASSQISVGFTGELFF. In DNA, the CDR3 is TGTGCCAGTAGTCAAATTTCAGTAGGCTTCACCGGGGAGCTGTTTTTT.

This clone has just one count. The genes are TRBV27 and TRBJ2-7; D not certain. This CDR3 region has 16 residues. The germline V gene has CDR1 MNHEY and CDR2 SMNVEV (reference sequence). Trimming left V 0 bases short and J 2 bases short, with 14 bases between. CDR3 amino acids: CASSLSAVTSTYEQYF. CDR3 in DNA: TGTGCCAGCAGTTTATCGGCGGTGACCTCTACCTACGAGCAGTACTTC.

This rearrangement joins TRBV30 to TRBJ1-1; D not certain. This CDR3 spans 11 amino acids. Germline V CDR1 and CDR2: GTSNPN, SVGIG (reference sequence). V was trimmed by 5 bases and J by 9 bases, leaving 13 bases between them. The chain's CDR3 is CAWDPMGKAFF. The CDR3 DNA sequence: TGTGCCTGGGACCCCATGGGGAAAGCTTTCTTT.

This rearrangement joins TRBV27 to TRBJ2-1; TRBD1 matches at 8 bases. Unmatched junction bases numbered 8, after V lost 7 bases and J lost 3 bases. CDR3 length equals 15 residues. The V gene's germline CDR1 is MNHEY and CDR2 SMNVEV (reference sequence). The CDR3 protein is CASTPGQGNYNEQFF. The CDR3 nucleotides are TGTGCCAGCACCCCAGGACAGGGAAACTACAATGAGCAGTTCTTC.

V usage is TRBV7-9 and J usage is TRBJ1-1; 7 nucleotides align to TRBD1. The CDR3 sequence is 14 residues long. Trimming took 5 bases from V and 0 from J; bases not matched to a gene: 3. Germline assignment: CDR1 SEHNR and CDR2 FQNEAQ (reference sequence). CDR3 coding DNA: TGTGCCAGCAGCCGTGGGACAGTGAACACTGAAGCTTTCTTT. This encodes CASSRGTVNTEAFF.

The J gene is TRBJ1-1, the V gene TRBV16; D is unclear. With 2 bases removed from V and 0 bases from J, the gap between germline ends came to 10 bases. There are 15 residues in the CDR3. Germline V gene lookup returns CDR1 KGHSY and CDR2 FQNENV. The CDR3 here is CASSQDVGLNTEAFF. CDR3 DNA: TGTGCCAGCAGCCAAGATGTGGGGTTGAACACTGAAGCTTTCTTT.

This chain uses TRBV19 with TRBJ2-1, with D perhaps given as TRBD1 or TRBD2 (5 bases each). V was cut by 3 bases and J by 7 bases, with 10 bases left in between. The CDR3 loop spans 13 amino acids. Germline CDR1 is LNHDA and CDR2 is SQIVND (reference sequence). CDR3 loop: CASSMGTVNEQFF. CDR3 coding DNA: TGTGCCAGTAGTATGGGGACCGTGAATGAGCAGTTCTTC.

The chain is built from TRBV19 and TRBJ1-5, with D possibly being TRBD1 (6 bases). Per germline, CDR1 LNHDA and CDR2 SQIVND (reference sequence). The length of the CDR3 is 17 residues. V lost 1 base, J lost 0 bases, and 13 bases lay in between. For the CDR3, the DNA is TGTGCCAGTAGTATAGGGGACGGACAGTATAGCAATCAGCCCCAGCATTTT. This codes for CASSIGDGQYSNQPQHF.

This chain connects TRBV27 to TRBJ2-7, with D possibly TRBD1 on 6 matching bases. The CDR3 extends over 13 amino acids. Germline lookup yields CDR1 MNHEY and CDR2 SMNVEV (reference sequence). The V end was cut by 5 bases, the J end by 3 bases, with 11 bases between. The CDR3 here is CASSTGTHYEQYF. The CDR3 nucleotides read TGTGCCAGCAGTACCGGGACACACTACGAGCAGTACTTC.

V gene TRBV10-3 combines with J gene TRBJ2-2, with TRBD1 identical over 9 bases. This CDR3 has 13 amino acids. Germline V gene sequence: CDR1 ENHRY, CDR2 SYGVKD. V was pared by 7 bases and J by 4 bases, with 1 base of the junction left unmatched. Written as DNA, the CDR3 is TGTGCCATCACGGACAGGGGCACCGGGGAGCTGTTTTTT. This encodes CAITDRGTGELFF.

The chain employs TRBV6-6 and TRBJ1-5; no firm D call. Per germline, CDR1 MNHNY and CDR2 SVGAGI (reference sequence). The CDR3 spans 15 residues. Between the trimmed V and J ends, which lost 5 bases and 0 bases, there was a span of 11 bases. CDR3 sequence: CASSRAINSNQPQHF. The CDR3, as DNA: TGTGCCAGCAGTAGGGCCATCAATAGCAATCAGCCCCAGCATTTT.

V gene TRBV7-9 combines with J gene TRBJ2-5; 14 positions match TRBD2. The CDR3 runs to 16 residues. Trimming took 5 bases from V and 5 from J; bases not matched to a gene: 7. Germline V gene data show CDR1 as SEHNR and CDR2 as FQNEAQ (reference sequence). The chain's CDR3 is CASSTGTSGSKETQYF. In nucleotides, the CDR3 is TGTGCCAGCAGCACGGGGACTAGCGGGAGCAAGGAGACCCAGTACTTC.

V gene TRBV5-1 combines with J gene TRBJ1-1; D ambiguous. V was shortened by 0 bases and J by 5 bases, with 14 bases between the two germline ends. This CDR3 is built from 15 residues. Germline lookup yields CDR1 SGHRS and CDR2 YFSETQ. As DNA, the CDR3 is TGCGCCAGCAGCTTGGGGCTGGGTCTGGGAACTGAAGCTTTCTTT. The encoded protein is CASSLGLGLGTEAFF.

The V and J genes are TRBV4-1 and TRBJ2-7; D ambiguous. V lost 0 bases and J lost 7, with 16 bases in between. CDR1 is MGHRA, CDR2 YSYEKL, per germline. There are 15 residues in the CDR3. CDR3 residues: CASSQEPSLPREQYF. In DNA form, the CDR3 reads TGCGCCAGCAGCCAAGAACCGAGCCTACCTAGGGAGCAGTACTTC.

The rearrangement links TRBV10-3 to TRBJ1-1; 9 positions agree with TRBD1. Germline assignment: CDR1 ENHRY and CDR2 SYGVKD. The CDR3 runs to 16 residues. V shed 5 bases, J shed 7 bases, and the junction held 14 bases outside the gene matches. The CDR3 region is CAISKLQGAELYEAFF. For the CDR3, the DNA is TGTGCCATCAGTAAACTACAGGGGGCGGAACTCTATGAAGCTTTCTTT.

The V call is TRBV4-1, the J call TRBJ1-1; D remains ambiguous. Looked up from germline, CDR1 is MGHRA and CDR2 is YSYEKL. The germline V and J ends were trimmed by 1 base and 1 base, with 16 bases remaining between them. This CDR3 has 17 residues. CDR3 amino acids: CASSQGLMVVRNTEAFF. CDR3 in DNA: TGCGCCAGCAGCCAAGGACTCATGGTGGTAAGGAACACTGAAGCTTTCTTT.

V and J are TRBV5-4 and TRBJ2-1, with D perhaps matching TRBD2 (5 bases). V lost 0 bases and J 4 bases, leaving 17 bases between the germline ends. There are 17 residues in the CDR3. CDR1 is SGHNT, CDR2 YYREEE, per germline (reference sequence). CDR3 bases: TGTGCCAGCAGCTTGGCCGGAGTGGGAGTCCCGTACAATGAGCAGTTCTTC. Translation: CASSLAGVGVPYNEQFF.

The CDR3 loop reads CASSLIPGAYEQYF. Written as DNA, the CDR3 is TGTGCCAGCAGTTTGATACCGGGAGCCTACGAGCAGTACTTC. The chain is built from TRBV27 and TRBJ2-7; D possibly corresponds to TRBD2 (6 bases). Germline V CDR1 and CDR2: MNHEY, SMNVEV (reference sequence). Trimming shortened V by 3 bases and J by 2 bases, and 11 bases separated the two germline ends. CDR3 size: 14 residues.

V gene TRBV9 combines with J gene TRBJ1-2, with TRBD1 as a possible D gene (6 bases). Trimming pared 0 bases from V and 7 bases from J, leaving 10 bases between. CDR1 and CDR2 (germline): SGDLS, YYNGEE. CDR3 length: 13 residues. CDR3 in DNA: TGTGCCAGCAGCGTAGGGGGGGCCGGTGGCTACACCTTC. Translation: CASSVGGAGGYTF.

The DNA for the CDR3 is TGTGCCAGCAGTCCCAGTGGGGCGACCAATCAGCCCCAGCATTTT. This encodes CASSPSGATNQPQHF. This rearrangement joins TRBV27 to TRBJ1-5, with D maybe TRBD1 (5 bases). Trimming stripped 5 bases from V and 3 bases from J, with 14 bases between. The CDR3 spans 15 residues. Germline lookup yields CDR1 MNHEY and CDR2 SMNVEV (reference sequence).

The CDR3 DNA reads TGTGCCGCCGCGGGGGCGGGAGGGCCGAGCACAGATACGCAGTATTTT. Protein product: CAAAGAGGPSTDTQYF. The chain recombines TRBV10-3 with TRBJ2-3, with 9 bases lining up with TRBD2. The CDR3 is 16 amino acids. In germline, CDR1 is ENHRY, CDR2 SYGVKD. V lost 11 bases, J lost 0 bases, and 12 bases stayed unmatched.

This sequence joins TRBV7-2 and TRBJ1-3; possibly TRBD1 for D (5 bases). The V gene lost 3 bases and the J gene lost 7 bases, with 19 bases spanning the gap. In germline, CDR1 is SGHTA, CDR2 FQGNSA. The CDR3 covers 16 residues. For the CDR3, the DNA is TGTGCCAGCAGCTTCCCAGCTGTGGGGGGTACGAACACCATATATTTT. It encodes CASSFPAVGGTNTIYF.

CDR3 DNA: TGTGCCAGCAGCACCCAAAGTGTGGGACTAGCTGTCAATGAGCAGTTCTTC. This codes for CASSTQSVGLAVNEQFF. The V gene is TRBV9, the J gene TRBJ2-1, with 9 positions matching TRBD2. After removal of 4 bases from V and 6 bases from J, the junction contained 14 bases not matched to a gene. Germline CDR1 and CDR2: SGDLS and YYNGEE. This CDR3 comprises 17 residues.